This TCR beta chain was captured by sequencing in a study of vaccination and CD4 T cells after COVID-19. The CDR3 loop spans 14 amino acids. CDR1 SQVTM and CDR2 ANQGSEA come from the germline V gene. After removal of 5 bases from V and 5 bases from J, the junction contained 6 bases not matched to a gene. An Oncomine TCR Beta short-read assay was used to sequence the DNA from cultured CD4+ T cells. TCRdb analysed the PCR reads with MiXCR anew, one entry per CDR3 protein. Among tens of thousands of distinct CDR3 sequences, approximately 28% were seen once, and the ten largest hold 7% to 7.5%. To note about this clonotype: What it recognizes is unknown.

Time point specified: late sampling 161 to 241 days after vaccination in a few convalescent patients. Noted treatment: approximately 9-day PBMC culture with coronavirus spike peptide pools or control peptides (ViraFEST assay). The specimen comprised CD4+ T cells from blood, cultured in vitro, sampled about 7 months after SARS-CoV-2 vaccination. This TCR was sampled from a human donor who had recovered from COVID-19. V is TRBV29-1 and J is TRBJ1-6; 7 nucleotides align to TRBD1. Here the CDR3 DNA reads TGCAGCGTTAGAACCGGGACAGATAATTCACCCCTCCACTTT. Translated: CSVRTGTDNSPLHF.